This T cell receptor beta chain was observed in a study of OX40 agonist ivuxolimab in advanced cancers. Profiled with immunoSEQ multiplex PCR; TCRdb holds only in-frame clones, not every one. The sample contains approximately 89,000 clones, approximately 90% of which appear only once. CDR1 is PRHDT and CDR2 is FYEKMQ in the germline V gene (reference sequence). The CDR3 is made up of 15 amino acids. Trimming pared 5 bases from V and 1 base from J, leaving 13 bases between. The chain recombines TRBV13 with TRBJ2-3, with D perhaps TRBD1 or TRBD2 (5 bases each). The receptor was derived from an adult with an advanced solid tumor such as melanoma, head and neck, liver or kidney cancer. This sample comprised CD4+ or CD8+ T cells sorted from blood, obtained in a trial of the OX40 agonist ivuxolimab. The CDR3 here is CASSPRLGGTDTQYF. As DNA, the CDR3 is TGTGCCAGCAGCCCACGATTGGGGGGCACAGATACGCAGTATTTT.